This paragraph reports one TCR beta chain. Its antigen remains unidentified. At one end the junction does not follow the germline gene, possibly because of a read error. The source of the sample is a study of breast tumors, draining lymph nodes, adjacent tissues. Study observations and caveats: Most tumor T cells seemingly derive from lymph node, then expand in tumor. Data only fit, rather than demonstrated, lymph node origin of most tumor T cells. Tumor TCR diversity was below lymph nodes but above nontumor tissue. Compared with basal-like, luminal-like tumors shared significantly more repertoire with nontumor tissue.

TCRdb fed the multiplex PCR reads into MiXCR, producing one record per CDR3 protein. The table shows about 7,600 distinct CDR3 sequences, with about 76% occurring only once. The germline CDR1 and CDR2 sequences are SGHTA and FQGNSA. CDR3 length: 13 residues. This sequence joins TRBV7-2 and TRBJ1-3; 8 bases fit TRBD1. This clonotype originated in a female donor with breast cancer. Some clones in this sample may be carry-over from other donors' samples. Source material: tumor-adjacent breast tissue. CDR3 in amino acids: CASSADRGNTVYF. The CDR3 bases are TGTGCCAGCAGCGCCGACAGGGGAAACACCGTATATTTT.